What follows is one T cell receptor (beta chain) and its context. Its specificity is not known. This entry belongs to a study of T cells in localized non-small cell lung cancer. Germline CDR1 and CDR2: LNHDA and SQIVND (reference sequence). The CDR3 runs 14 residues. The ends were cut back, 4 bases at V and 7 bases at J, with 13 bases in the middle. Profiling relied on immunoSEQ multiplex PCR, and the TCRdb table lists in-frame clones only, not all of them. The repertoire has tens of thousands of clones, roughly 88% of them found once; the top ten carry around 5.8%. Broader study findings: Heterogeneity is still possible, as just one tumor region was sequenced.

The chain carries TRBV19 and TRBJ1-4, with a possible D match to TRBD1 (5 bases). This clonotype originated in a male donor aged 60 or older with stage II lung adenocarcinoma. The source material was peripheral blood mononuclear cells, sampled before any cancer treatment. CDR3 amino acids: CASSTTGDAEKLFF. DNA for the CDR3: TGTGCCAGTAGTACCACGGGGGACGCTGAAAAACTGTTTTTT.